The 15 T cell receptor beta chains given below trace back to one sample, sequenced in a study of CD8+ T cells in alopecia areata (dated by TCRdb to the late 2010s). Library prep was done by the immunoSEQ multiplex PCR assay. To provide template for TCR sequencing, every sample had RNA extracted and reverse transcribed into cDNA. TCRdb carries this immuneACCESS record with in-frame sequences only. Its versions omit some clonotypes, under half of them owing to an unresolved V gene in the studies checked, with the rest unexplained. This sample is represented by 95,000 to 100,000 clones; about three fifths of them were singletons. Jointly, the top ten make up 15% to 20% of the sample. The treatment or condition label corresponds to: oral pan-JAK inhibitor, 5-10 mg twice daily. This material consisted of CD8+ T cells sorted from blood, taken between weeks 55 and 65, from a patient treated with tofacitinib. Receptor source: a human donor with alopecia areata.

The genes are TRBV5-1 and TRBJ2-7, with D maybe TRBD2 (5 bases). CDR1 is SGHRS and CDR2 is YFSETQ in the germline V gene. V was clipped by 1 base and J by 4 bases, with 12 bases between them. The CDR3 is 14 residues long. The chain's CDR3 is CASSLSPGKYEQYF. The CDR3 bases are TGCGCCAGCAGCTTGAGCCCGGGGAAGTACGAGCAGTACTTC.

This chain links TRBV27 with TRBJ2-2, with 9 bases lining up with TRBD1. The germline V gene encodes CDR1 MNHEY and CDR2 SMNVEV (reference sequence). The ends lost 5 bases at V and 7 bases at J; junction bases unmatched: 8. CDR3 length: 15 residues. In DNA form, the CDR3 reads TGTGCCAGCAGTCCACGGGACAGGGAGGTCGGGGAGCTGTTTTTT. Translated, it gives CASSPRDREVGELFF.

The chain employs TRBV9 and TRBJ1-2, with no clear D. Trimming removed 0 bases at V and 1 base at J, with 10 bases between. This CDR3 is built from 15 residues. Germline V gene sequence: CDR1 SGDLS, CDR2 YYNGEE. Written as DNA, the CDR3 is TGTGCCAGCAGCGTAGCTGGTGGTCATAACTATGGCTACACCTTC. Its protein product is CASSVAGGHNYGYTF.

For the CDR3, the DNA is TGTGCCAGCAGCGGTAGCGGGGGGGCAATAGATACGCAGTATTTT. Encoded protein: CASSGSGGAIDTQYF. V and J are TRBV9 and TRBJ2-3, with TRBD2 matching over 11 bases. CDR3 length equals 15 residues. From germline, CDR1 is SGDLS and CDR2 YYNGEE. V lost 3 bases and J lost 5; bases outside the gene matches: 5.

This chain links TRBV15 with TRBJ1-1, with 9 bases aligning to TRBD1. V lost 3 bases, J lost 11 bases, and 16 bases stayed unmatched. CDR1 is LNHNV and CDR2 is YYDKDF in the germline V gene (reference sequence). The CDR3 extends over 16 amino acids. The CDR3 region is CATSSPGTGRRDGAFF. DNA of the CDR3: TGTGCCACCAGCAGTCCCGGGACAGGGAGACGGGATGGGGCTTTCTTT.

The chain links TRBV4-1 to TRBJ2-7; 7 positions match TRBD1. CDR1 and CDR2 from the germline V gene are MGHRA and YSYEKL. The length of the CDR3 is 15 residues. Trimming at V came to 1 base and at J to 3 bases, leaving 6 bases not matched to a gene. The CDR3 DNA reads TGCGCCAGCAGCCAAGTCTGGGGACAGAACTACGAGCAGTACTTC. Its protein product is CASSQVWGQNYEQYF.

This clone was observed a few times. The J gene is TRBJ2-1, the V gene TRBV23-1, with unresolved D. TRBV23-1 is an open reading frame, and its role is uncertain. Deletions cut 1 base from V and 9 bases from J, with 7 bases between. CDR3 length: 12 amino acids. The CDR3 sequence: CASSQWGFEQFF. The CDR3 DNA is TGCGCCAGCAGTCAATGGGGATTTGAGCAGTTCTTC.

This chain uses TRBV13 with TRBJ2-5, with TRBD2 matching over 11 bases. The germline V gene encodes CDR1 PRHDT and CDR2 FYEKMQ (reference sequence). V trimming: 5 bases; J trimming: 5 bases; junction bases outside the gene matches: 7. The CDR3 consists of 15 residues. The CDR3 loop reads CASSPAPSGGETQYF. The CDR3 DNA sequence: TGTGCCAGCAGCCCCGCTCCTAGCGGGGGGGAGACCCAGTACTTC.

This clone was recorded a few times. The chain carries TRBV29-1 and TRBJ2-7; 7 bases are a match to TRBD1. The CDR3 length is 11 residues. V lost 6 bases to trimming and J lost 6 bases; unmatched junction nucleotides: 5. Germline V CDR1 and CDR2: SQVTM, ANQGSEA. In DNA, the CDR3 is TGCAGCGTGCCCTCAGGGGGCGAGCAGTACTTC. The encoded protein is CSVPSGGEQYF.

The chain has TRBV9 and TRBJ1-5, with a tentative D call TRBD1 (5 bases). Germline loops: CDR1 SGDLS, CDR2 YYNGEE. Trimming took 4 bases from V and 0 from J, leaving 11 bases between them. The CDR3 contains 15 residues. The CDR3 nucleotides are TGTGCCAGCAGCCCTAGTGGACATAGCAATCAGCCCCAGCATTTT. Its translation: CASSPSGHSNQPQHF.

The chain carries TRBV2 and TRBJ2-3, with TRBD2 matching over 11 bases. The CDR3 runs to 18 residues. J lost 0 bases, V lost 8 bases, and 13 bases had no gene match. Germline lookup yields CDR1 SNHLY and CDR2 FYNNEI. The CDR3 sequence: CASRSRLAGGRSTDTQYF. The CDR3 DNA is TGTGCCAGCCGCTCGAGGCTAGCGGGGGGCCGTAGCACAGATACGCAGTATTTT.

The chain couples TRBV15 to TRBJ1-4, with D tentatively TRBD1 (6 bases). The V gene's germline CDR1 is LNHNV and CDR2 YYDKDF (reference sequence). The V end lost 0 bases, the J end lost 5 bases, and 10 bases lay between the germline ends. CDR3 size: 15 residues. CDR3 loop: CATSRDRGGNEKLFF. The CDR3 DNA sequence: TGTGCCACCAGCAGAGACAGAGGGGGGAATGAAAAACTGTTTTTT. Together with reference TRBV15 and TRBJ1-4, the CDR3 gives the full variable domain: DAMVIQNPRYQVTQFGKPVTLSCSQTLNHNVMYWYQQKSSQAPKLLFHYYDKDFNNEADTPDNFQSRRPNTSFCFLDIRSPGLGDTAMYLCATSRDRGGNEKLFFGSGTQLSVL.

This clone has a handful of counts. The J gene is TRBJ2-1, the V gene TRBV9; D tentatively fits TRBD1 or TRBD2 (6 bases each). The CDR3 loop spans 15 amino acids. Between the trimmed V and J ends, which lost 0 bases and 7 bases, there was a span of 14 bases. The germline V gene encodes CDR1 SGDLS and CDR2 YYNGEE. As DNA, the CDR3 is TGTGCCAGCAGCGTAGGCAAGGGGGGTGGGAATGAGCAGTTCTTC. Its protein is CASSVGKGGGNEQFF.

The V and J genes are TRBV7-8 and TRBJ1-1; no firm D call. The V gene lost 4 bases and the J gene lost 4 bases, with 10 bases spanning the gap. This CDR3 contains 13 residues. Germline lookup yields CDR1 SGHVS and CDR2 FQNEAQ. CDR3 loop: CASSSSLGTEAFF. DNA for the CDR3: TGTGCCAGCAGCTCCAGTTTGGGCACTGAAGCTTTCTTT. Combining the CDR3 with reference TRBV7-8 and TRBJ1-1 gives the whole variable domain GAGVSQSPRYKVAKRGQDVALRCDPISGHVSLFWYQQALGQGPEFLTYFQNEAQLDKSGLPSDRFFAERPEGSVSTLKIQRTQQEDSAVYLCASSSSLGTEAFFGQGTRLTVV.

The CDR3 region is CASSTNWDRQPQHF. The CDR3 region has the DNA TGTGCCAGCAGTACTAATTGGGACCGGCAGCCCCAGCATTTT. The chain couples TRBV6-5 to TRBJ1-5; TRBD1 might be the D (5 bases). The ends were cut back, 5 bases at V and 7 bases at J, with 15 bases in the middle. Germline lookup yields CDR1 MNHEY and CDR2 SVGAGI. The CDR3 totals 14 residues.